The 21 T cell receptor beta chains presented below share a single source sample, sequenced in a study of T cells in Graves' hyperthyroidism and ophthalmopathy. What was amplified from RNA transcripts were TCR beta CDR3 regions. Carried out on the TCR CDR3, a first-round RT-PCR used the HTBI primer set. TCRdb reprocessed the multiplex PCR reads with MiXCR, giving one entry per CDR3 protein. Among more than 300,000 distinct CDR3 sequences listed, more than 11% were seen once. The source material was blood. These TCRs come from an older woman with Graves' hyperthyroidism.

This chain joins TRBV10-3 and TRBJ2-7; TRBD1 might be the D (5 bases). V dropped 2 bases and J dropped 12 bases, with 14 bases sitting between them. CDR3 length: 12 residues. Germline CDR1 is ENHRY and CDR2 is SYGVKD. DNA of the CDR3: TGTGCCATCAGTGAGCCAAACAAGGGGCCGTACTTC. This gives the protein CAISEPNKGPYF.

The V gene is TRBV30, the J gene TRBJ1-1, with D tentatively TRBD1 (5 bases). The germline V and J ends were trimmed by 0 bases and 3 bases, with 26 bases remaining between them. Per the germline V gene, CDR1 is GTSNPN and CDR2 is SVGIG (reference sequence). This CDR3 is built from 19 residues. In DNA form, the CDR3 reads TGTGCCTGGAGTGTTCATCAACCTGCCTTCAGGGATGAGGACACTGAAGCTTTCTTT. Protein: CAWSVHQPAFRDEDTEAFF.

This clonotype was seen repeatedly, ten times or more. V gene TRBV2 combines with J gene TRBJ1-2; D uncertain. Germline assignment: CDR1 SNHLY and CDR2 FYNNEI. This CDR3 is built from 13 residues. Trimming removed 7 bases from V and 3 bases from J, with 12 bases in between. The CDR3 bases are TGTGCCAGCAAATTAGACGGGGACTATGGCTACACCTTC. Its protein product is CASKLDGDYGYTF. Combining the CDR3 with reference TRBV2 and TRBJ1-2 gives the whole variable domain EPEVTQTPSHQVTQMGQEVILRCVPISNHLYFYWYRQILGQKVEFLVSFYNNEISEKSEIFDDQFSVERPDGSNFTLKIRSTKLEDSAMYFCASKLDGDYGYTFGSGTRLTVV.

This clonotype was detected ten times or more. The rearrangement uses TRBV2 and TRBJ2-5, with 10 positions matching TRBD2. CDR1 and CDR2 from the germline V gene are SNHLY and FYNNEI. The CDR3 is 16 residues long. V was pared by 4 bases and J by 5 bases, with 10 bases of the junction left unmatched. As DNA, the CDR3 is TGTGCCAGCAGTGTTTCAGCGGGAGGGCAAGTGGAGACCCAGTACTTC. It specifies CASSVSAGGQVETQYF.

This clonotype was seen many times. J is TRBJ2-7 and V is TRBV5-5, with 7 bases fitting TRBD2. The CDR3 runs to 13 residues. The J segment lost 1 base and the V segment lost 8 bases, leaving 6 bases of the junction unmatched. Germline V lookup: CDR1 SGHKS, CDR2 YYEKEE (reference sequence). Here the CDR3 DNA reads TGTGCCAGTATCCCGCGGGGGTCCTACGAGCAGTACTTC. This translates into CASIPRGSYEQYF.

Only a few counts were recorded for this clonotype. This chain connects TRBV6-1 to TRBJ1-1, with 9 bases matching TRBD1. CDR1 and CDR2 from the germline V gene are MNHNS and SASEGT. CDR3 length equals 16 residues. V was pared by 5 bases and J by 4 bases, with 11 bases of the junction left unmatched. Here the CDR3 DNA reads TGTGCCAGCAGTCGCGACGCATTGACAGGGGGCACTGAAGCTTTCTTT. This codes for CASSRDALTGGTEAFF.

This clonotype was counted at least ten times. The gene calls are TRBV20-1 and TRBJ2-1, with TRBD2 matching 9 bases. The CDR3 totals 17 residues. Germline loops: CDR1 DFQATT, CDR2 SNEGSKA (reference sequence). V was clipped by 0 bases and J by 7 bases; unmatched bases: 13. CDR3 sequence reads: CSARDVGSGRLGNEQFF. CDR3 DNA sequence: TGCAGTGCTAGAGATGTGGGGAGCGGGAGGTTGGGAAATGAGCAGTTCTTC.

This clonotype was picked up a small number of times. The CDR3 DNA sequence: TGTGCCACCAGGACAGGGATCTATAATGAGCAGTTCTTC. It yields the protein CATRTGIYNEQFF. The J gene is TRBJ2-1, the V gene TRBV15; 7 bases are a match to TRBD1. Germline V gene lookup returns CDR1 LNHNV and CDR2 YYDKDF (reference sequence). V dropped 6 bases and J dropped 7; count of bases not matched to a gene: 6. CDR3 length: 13 residues.

This sequence joins TRBV19 and TRBJ1-5; D is unclear. The CDR3 runs 14 residues. Germline CDR1 is LNHDA and CDR2 is SQIVND (reference sequence). V lost 0 bases and J 5 bases, leaving 8 bases between the germline ends. The CDR3 is CASSIDRDYQPQHF. CDR3 in DNA: TGTGCCAGTAGTATAGATCGGGATTATCAGCCCCAGCATTTT. The variable domain in full, with the rest retrieved from reference TRBV19 and TRBJ1-5, is DGGITQSPKYLFRKEGQNVTLSCEQNLNHDAMYWYRQDPGQGLRLIYYSQIVNDFQKGDIAEGYSVSREKKESFPLTVTSAQKNPTAFYLCASSIDRDYQPQHFGDGTRLSIL.

V gene TRBV19 combines with J gene TRBJ2-3, with D tentatively TRBD1 or TRBD2 (5 bases each). There are 15 residues in the CDR3. Germline-derived CDR1 and CDR2 are LNHDA and SQIVND (reference sequence). The V end was cut by 6 bases, the J end by 5 bases, with 18 bases between. This CDR3 is CASSWRLERGDTQYF. The CDR3 DNA reads TGTGCCAGTAGCTGGCGACTCGAGAGGGGAGATACGCAGTATTTT.

This clonotype appeared many times. The chain recombines TRBV30 with TRBJ2-5; D is uncertain. This CDR3 has 12 amino acids. V was pared by 3 bases and J by 5 bases, with 10 bases between. Germline loops: CDR1 GTSNPN, CDR2 SVGIG (reference sequence). CDR3 protein: CAWRAGWETQYF. The CDR3 bases are TGTGCCTGGAGGGCCGGGTGGGAGACCCAGTACTTC. Supplemented by reference TRBV30 and TRBJ2-5, the full variable domain reads SQTIHQWPATLVQPVGSPLSLECTVEGTSNPNLYWYRQAAGRGLQLLFYSVGIGQISSEVPQNLSASRPQDRQFILSSKKLLLSDSGFYLCAWRAGWETQYFGPGTRLLVL.

This chain links TRBV5-6 with TRBJ2-5; TRBD2 agrees at 7 bases. Germline CDR1 reads SGHDT; CDR2 reads YYEEEE. The V segment lost 4 bases and the J segment 4 bases; nucleotides outside the gene matches: 16. CDR3 length: 17 amino acids. The CDR3 sequence: CASSPLGGRAGRETQYF. The CDR3 DNA follows: TGTGCCAGCAGCCCCCTGGGGGGGAGGGCCGGGAGAGAGACCCAGTACTTC.

This clonotype was counted a few times. The chain uses TRBV27 and TRBJ1-5, with D possibly being TRBD1 (6 bases). V lost 5 bases and J lost 7, with 15 bases in between. The CDR3 covers 14 residues. CDR1 is MNHEY, CDR2 SMNVEV, per germline (reference sequence). The CDR3 coding sequence is TGTGCCAGCAGTCCCGGACAGAGGTCCCAGCCCCAGCATTTT. Protein product: CASSPGQRSQPQHF.

This clonotype was seen only a few times. V usage is TRBV4-1 and J usage is TRBJ2-1; 9 bases are shared with TRBD2. J was trimmed by 0 bases and V by 1 base; bases with no gene match: 4. The CDR3 is 17 amino acids. Germline V gives CDR1 MGHRA, CDR2 YSYEKL. CDR3 protein: CASSQGLAASSYNEQFF. DNA for the CDR3: TGCGCCAGCAGCCAAGGACTAGCGGCCAGCTCCTACAATGAGCAGTTCTTC.

In this sample, this clonotype turned up a few times. The J gene is TRBJ2-2, the V gene TRBV7-9; 8 bases align to TRBD1. V lost 1 base and J lost 4; bases outside the gene matches: 2. The CDR3 loop spans 15 amino acids. CDR1 SEHNR and CDR2 FQNEAQ come from the germline V gene (reference sequence). The CDR3 nucleotides read TGTGCCAGCAGCTTAGAGGACAGGGCCACCGGGGAGCTGTTTTTT. Protein product: CASSLEDRATGELFF.

Many counts were recorded for this clonotype. The rearrangement joins TRBV2 to TRBJ2-5, with no clear D. CDR1 and CDR2 (germline): SNHLY, FYNNEI. The ends were cut back, 7 bases at V and 3 bases at J, with 12 bases in the middle. This CDR3 spans 13 amino acids. The CDR3 is CASTVHQEETQYF. Written as DNA, the CDR3 is TGTGCCAGCACCGTTCACCAGGAAGAGACCCAGTACTTC.

In its sample, this clonotype was seen many times. This chain joins TRBV20-1 and TRBJ1-4; 8 bases fit TRBD1. There are 16 residues in the CDR3. The germline V gene has CDR1 DFQATT and CDR2 SNEGSKA (reference sequence). Trimming removed 3 bases from V and 8 bases from J; junction bases left unmatched: 14. Here the CDR3 reads CSARDREQYVREKLFF. For the CDR3, the DNA is TGCAGTGCTAGGGACAGGGAACAATACGTACGAGAAAAACTGTTTTTT.

This clonotype was seen only a few times. The chain combines TRBV24-1 with TRBJ2-2; 12 bases are a match to TRBD2. CDR3 length: 18 residues. Per germline, CDR1 KGHDR and CDR2 SFDVKD. After removal of 4 bases from V and 7 bases from J, the junction contained 12 bases not matched to a gene. The DNA of the CDR3 is TGTGCCACCAGTGACCCGAAGCCTACTAGCGGGAGGATCGGGGAGCTGTTTTTT. Protein sequence: CATSDPKPTSGRIGELFF.

This chain connects TRBV5-1 to TRBJ1-2; 7 bases agree with TRBD1. Unmatched junction bases numbered 9, after V lost 2 bases and J lost 8 bases. The CDR3 spans 14 residues. Germline V gene data show CDR1 as SGHRS and CDR2 as YFSETQ. The CDR3 protein is CASSLQGRRYGYTF. CDR3 coding DNA: TGCGCCAGCAGCTTACAGGGGCGCAGGTACGGCTACACCTTC.

This clonotype appeared many times. The chain has TRBV2 and TRBJ2-2; TRBD2 is a possible D gene (6 bases). V lost 6 bases, J lost 13 bases, and 21 bases lay in between. CDR1 is SNHLY and CDR2 is FYNNEI in the germline V gene. This CDR3 spans 14 amino acids. The CDR3 sequence is CASSGPEGQTRLFF. The CDR3 nucleotides read TGTGCCAGCAGCGGTCCGGAGGGCCAAACCCGGCTGTTTTTT.

This clonotype was observed many times. The chain links TRBV3-1 to TRBJ2-7; 11 bases are a match to TRBD2. In germline, CDR1 is LGHDT, CDR2 YNNKEL (reference sequence). This CDR3 spans 16 amino acids. V lost 0 bases to trimming and J lost 0 bases; unmatched junction nucleotides: 1. The CDR3 nucleotides read TGTGCCAGCAGCCAAGAGACTAGCGGGACCTCCTACGAGCAGTACTTC. It translates to CASSQETSGTSYEQYF.